This T cell receptor beta chain was profiled in a study of blood T cell repertoires in COVID-19. On the study more broadly: Samples taken during acute and convalescent COVID-19 were collected in the United States, Italy and Spain. The analysed material was cDNA or gDNA that came from T cells, B-cell-depleted T cells, or PBMCs.

The V end was cut by 2 bases, the J end by 5 bases, with 16 bases between. Looked up from germline, CDR1 is SGHDT and CDR2 is YYEEEE. CDR3 length: 15 residues. As handled by the study authors: Reference gene primer amplification in the assay estimated nucleated cell counts. The repertoire was sequenced with immunoSEQ multiplex PCR; TCRdb's copy has only in-frame clones and lacks some. Clone size and the V and J calls come from that table; the DNA yielded D and trimming. The sample includes 55,000 to 75,000 clones, less than 85% of them seen just once. This chain joins TRBV5-6 and TRBJ1-1; the D gene is possibly TRBD1 (5 bases). The sequencing sample was made of peripheral blood. This TCR was sampled from an elderly man with active COVID-19. The CDR3 here is CASSFVNSGQTEAFF. CDR3 DNA: TGTGCCAGCAGCTTTGTAAACTCAGGGCAAACTGAAGCTTTCTTT.